This T cell receptor (beta chain) came from a study of vaccination and CD4 T cells after COVID-19. Cultured CD4+ T cell DNA underwent sequencing with the Oncomine TCR Beta short-read assay. Each CDR3 protein is one row after TCRdb ran MiXCR on the PCR reads. The sample has 20,000 or so distinct CDR3 sequences, around 55% seen once; the top ten hold approximately 7.5%. In the case of this clonotype: What it binds is unknown.

The length of the CDR3 is 14 residues. Trimming stripped 6 bases from V and 3 bases from J, with 15 bases between. Germline CDR1 DFQATT, CDR2 SNEGSKA (reference sequence). Treatment meaning: roughly 11-day PBMC culture with coronavirus spike peptide pools or control peptides (ViraFEST assay). The chain employs TRBV20-1 and TRBJ2-1; the D call may be TRBD1 or TRBD2 (5 bases each). The TCR originated in a human donor who had recovered from COVID-19. Sequencing was carried out using CD4+ T cells from blood, cultured in vitro. The CDR3 DNA reads TGCAGTGCCCGGGGCCAGGCCTACTACAATGAGCAGTTCTTC. Its protein product is CSARGQAYYNEQFF.